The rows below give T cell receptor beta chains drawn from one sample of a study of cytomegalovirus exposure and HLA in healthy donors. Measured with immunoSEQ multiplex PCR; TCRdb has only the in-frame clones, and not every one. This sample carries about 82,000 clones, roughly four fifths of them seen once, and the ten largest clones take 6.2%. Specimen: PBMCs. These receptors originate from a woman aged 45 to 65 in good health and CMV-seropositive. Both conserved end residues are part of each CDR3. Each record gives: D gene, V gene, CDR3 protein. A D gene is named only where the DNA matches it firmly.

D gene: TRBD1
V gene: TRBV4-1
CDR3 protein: CASSPPGQAVYEQYF

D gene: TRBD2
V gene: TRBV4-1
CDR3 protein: CASSLLHIAGGHSSGELFF

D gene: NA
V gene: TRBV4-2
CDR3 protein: CASSQVEVVLAEKLFF

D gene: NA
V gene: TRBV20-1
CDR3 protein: CSATTQLEQYF

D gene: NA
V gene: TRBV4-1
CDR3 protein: CASSLLKKGEVQGVSNEQFF

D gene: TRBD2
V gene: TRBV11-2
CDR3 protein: CASTLGRLAGGEQFF

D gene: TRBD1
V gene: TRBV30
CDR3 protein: CAWSPGGTGGYEQYF

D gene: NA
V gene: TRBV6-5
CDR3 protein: CATHADRFGDTQYF

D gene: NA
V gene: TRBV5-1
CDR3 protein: CASSSGGAGGYTF

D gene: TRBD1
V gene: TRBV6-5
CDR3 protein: CASSRQGNTEAFF

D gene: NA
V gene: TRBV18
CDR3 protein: CASSPRAAGVNTEAFF

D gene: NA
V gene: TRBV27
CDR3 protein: CASRAGTYRNSNQPQHF

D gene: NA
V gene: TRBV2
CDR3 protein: CASRYAGWSSYEQYF

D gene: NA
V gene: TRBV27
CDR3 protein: CASRYRAAYEQYF

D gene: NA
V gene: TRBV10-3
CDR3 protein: CAIKQQGADTQYF

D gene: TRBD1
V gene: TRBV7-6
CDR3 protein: CASSRLQGTEAFF

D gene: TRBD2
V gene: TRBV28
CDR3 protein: CASSPPGTSRSTDTQYF

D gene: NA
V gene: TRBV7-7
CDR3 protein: CASSLALSTDTQYF

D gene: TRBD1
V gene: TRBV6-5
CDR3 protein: CASSYPGQVEYYEQYF

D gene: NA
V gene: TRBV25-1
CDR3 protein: CASSETAWGQDSEQFF

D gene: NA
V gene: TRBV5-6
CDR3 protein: CASSPGSGELFF

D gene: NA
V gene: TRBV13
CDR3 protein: CASSWGLGQFF

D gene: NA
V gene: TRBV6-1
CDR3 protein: CASSEILSANYGYTF

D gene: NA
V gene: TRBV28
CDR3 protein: CASSFSHSGANVLTF

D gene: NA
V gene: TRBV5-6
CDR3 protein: CASSLAGTQYF

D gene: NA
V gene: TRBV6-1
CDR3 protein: CASSEGIITQETQYF

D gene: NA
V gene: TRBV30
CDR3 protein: CAWSLGGSSGNTIYF

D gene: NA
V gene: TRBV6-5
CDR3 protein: CASSVGLANTEAFF

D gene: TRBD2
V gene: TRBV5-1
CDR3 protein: CASSFQREEQFF

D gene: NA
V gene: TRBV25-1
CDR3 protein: CASNAGGPSYNEQFF

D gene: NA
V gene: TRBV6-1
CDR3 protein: CASRLTGSNQPQHF

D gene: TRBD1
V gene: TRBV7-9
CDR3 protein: CASMGGGTGGDTEAFF

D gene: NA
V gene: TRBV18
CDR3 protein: CASSPLSGANVLTF

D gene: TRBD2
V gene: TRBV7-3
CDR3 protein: CASSIGTSSSYEQYF

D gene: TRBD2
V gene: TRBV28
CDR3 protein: CASSIVGLAGGPSHNEQFF

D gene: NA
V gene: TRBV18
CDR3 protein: CASSPRRGETQYF

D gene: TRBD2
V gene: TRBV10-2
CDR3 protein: CASIKAGEYYNEQFF

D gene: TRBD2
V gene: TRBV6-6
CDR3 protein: CASRGLAGGNQETQYF

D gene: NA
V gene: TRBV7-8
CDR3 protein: CASSAPGGANYGYTF

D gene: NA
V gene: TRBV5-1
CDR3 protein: CASSFTGQETQYF